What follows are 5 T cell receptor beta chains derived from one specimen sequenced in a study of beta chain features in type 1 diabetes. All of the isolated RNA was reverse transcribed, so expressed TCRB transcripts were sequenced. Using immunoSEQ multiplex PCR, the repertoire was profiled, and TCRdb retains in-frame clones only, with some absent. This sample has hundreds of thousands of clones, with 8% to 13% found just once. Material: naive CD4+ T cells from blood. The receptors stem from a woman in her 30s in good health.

The CDR3 region has the DNA TGTGCCAGCAGCGGAGTAAAAGGGGCCAACGTCCTGACTTTC. Encoded protein: CASSGVKGANVLTF. The chain joins TRBV9 to TRBJ2-6; D not certain. Germline V gives CDR1 SGDLS, CDR2 YYNGEE. The CDR3 contains 14 residues. Trimming cost V 3 bases and J 4 bases, with 8 bases left between them.

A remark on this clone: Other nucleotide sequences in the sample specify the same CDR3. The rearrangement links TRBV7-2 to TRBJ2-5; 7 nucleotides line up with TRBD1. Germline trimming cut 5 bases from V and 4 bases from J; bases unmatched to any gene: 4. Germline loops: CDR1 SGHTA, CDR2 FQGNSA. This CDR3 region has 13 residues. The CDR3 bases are TGTGCCAGCAGCCTGAACAGGGGAGAGACCCAGTACTTC. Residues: CASSLNRGETQYF.

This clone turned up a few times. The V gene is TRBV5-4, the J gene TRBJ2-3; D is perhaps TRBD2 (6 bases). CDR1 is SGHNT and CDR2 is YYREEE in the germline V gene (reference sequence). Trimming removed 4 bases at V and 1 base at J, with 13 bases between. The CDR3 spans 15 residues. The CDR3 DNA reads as TGTGCCAGCAGCCATCCGGGACTTGGCACAGATACGCAGTATTTT. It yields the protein CASSHPGLGTDTQYF.

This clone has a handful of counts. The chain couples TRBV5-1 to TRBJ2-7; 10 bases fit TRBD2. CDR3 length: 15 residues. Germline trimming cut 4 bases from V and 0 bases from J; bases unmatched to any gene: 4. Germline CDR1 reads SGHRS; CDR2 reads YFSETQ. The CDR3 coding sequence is TGCGCCAGCAGCCTCGGGACTAGCGACTCCTACGAGCAGTACTTC. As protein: CASSLGTSDSYEQYF.

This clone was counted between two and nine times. The CDR3 nucleotides read TGTGCCAGCAGTTTCACAGGGGGCTATGGCTACACCTTC. Amino acid sequence: CASSFTGGYGYTF. This chain uses TRBV6-6 with TRBJ1-2, with TRBD1 matching over 8 bases. Trimming took 4 bases from V and 4 from J; bases not matched to a gene: 2. From germline, CDR1 is MNHNY and CDR2 SVGAGI (reference sequence). CDR3 length: 13 residues.